Listed below are T cell receptor beta chains from one sample, sequenced in a study of beta chain features in type 1 diabetes. Clones were read by immunoSEQ multiplex PCR, and TCRdb kept only the in-frame ones, dropping some. This sample yields over 25,000 clones, of which 55% to 60% are seen a single time; approximately 1.4% belongs to the top ten. The sequencing input was Tregs from blood. These receptors all come from a woman under 30 with type 1 diabetes. Both conserved end residues are part of each CDR3. The D gene is left open where the match is weak. The listing skips clone size in some rows; elsewhere it reads once, few, many or a size class.

CASSFQGSQETQYF	TGTGCCAGCAGCTTTCAGGGAAGTCAAGAGACCCAGTACTTC	-	-	TRBV7-3	TRBJ2-5
CAWSRGFADTQYF	TGTGCCTGGAGTCGGGGGTTTGCAGATACGCAGTATTTT	few	-	TRBV30	TRBJ2-3
CASTRGRPGGRPYNEQFF	TGTGCCAGCACCAGGGGGCGCCCGGGGGGCCGACCCTACAATGAGCAGTTCTTC	-	-	TRBV27	TRBJ2-1
CASSQDSGGRDYGYTF	TGTGCCAGCAGCCAAGATTCGGGGGGGCGCGACTATGGCTACACCTTC	-	-	TRBV4-2	TRBJ1-2
CASSRGLARNGELFF	TGTGCCAGCTCACGGGGACTAGCGAGGAACGGGGAGCTGTTTTTT	-	TRBD2	TRBV18	TRBJ2-2
CASSYSGQPGNTIYF	TGTGCCAGCAGTTACTCGGGGCAGCCTGGAAACACCATATATTTT	-	-	TRBV6-5	TRBJ1-3
CASSFNPDSYGYTF	TGTGCCAGCAGTTTCAACCCCGATAGCTATGGCTACACCTTC	-	-	TRBV6-6	TRBJ1-2
CAWSVPGNNEKLFF	TGTGCCTGGAGTGTGCCAGGGAATAATGAAAAACTGTTTTTT	-	-	TRBV30	TRBJ1-4
CASSRSAAGGVGELFF	TGTGCCAGCAGCCGATCGGCAGCGGGAGGGGTCGGGGAGCTGTTTTTT	-	TRBD2	TRBV9	TRBJ2-2
CASSPSQYGDYGYTF	TGTGCCAGCAGTCCAAGCCAGTATGGAGACTATGGCTACACCTTC	once	-	TRBV6-1	TRBJ1-2
CASIQGACGTQYF	TGTGCCAGCATCCAGGGGGCCTGTGGGACCCAGTACTTC	once	TRBD1	TRBV6-1	TRBJ2-5
CASNGAMAGGNIQYF	TGTGCCAGCAACGGGGCGATGGCAGGGGGAAACATTCAGTACTTC	-	TRBD1	TRBV28	TRBJ2-4